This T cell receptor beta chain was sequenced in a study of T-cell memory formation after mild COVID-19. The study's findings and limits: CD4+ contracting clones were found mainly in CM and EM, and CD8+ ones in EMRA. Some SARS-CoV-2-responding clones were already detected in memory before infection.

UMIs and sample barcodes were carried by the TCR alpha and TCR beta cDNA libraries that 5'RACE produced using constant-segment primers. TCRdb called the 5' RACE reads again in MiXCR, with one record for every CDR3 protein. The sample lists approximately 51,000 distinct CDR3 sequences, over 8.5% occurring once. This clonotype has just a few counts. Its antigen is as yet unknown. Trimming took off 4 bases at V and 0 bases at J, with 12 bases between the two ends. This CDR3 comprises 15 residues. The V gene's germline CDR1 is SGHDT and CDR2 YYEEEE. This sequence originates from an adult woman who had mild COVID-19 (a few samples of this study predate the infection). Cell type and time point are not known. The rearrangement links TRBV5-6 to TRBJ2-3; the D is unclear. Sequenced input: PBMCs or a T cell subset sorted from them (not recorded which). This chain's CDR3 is CASSLSYMSTDTQYF. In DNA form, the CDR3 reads TGTGCCAGCAGCCTGAGCTATATGAGCACAGATACGCAGTATTTT.